The rows below give T cell receptor beta chains drawn from one sample of a study of CD8 T cells in ankylosing spondylitis. TCRdb processed the 5' RACE reads anew with MiXCR; each CDR3 protein has one entry. The sample holds approximately 350,000 distinct CDR3 sequences; around 20% are singletons and the top ten take roughly 13%. The sequenced material came from blood, either unsorted or a sorted T cell fraction (not recorded which). Receptors originate from a male donor with ankylosing spondylitis or in good health (not recorded which). The CDR3 runs from the conserved cysteine through the conserved F or W. A D gene is named only where the DNA matches it firmly. A row's size may be missing; if present it is once, few, many or a size class.

v_call: TRBV6-1; clone_size: few; d_call: -; j_call: TRBJ1-6; cdr3_aa: CASSPSASYNSPLHF; cdr3_nt: TGTGCCAGCAGCCCGTCTGCCTCCTATAATTCACCCCTCCACTTT
v_call: TRBV5-4; clone_size: -; d_call: TRBD1; j_call: TRBJ1-1; cdr3_aa: CASSFRTGGDTEAFF; cdr3_nt: TGTGCCAGCAGCTTCCGGACAGGGGGCGACACTGAAGCTTTCTTT
v_call: TRBV30; clone_size: -; d_call: TRBD1; j_call: TRBJ2-7; cdr3_aa: CAWGTGSSYEQYF; cdr3_nt: TGTGCCTGGGGGACAGGGAGCTCCTACGAGCAGTACTTC
v_call: TRBV5-1; clone_size: few; d_call: -; j_call: TRBJ2-3; cdr3_aa: CASSLAGLLADTQYF; cdr3_nt: TGCGCCAGCAGCTTGGCAGGACTACTCGCAGATACGCAGTATTTT
v_call: TRBV4-1; clone_size: few; d_call: -; j_call: TRBJ1-5; cdr3_aa: CASSQGLESDQPQHF; cdr3_nt: TGCGCCAGCAGCCAAGGATTAGAAAGCGATCAGCCCCAGCATTTT
v_call: TRBV27; clone_size: few; d_call: -; j_call: TRBJ1-1; cdr3_aa: CASSVQGFNTEAFF; cdr3_nt: TGTGCCAGCAGTGTACAGGGCTTCAACACTGAAGCTTTCTTT
v_call: TRBV24-1; clone_size: -; d_call: -; j_call: TRBJ2-5; cdr3_aa: CATSDPQVLKTQYF; cdr3_nt: TGTGCCACCAGTGATCCTCAGGTGCTAAAGACCCAGTACTTC
v_call: TRBV7-9; clone_size: -; d_call: TRBD2; j_call: TRBJ2-1; cdr3_aa: CASSLARGGTNEQFF; cdr3_nt: TGTGCCAGCAGCTTAGCTCGGGGGGGCACCAATGAGCAGTTCTTC
v_call: TRBV20-1; clone_size: few; d_call: -; j_call: TRBJ1-2; cdr3_aa: CSAIVANYGYTF; cdr3_nt: TGCAGTGCGATCGTAGCTAACTATGGCTACACCTTC
v_call: TRBV9; clone_size: -; d_call: -; j_call: TRBJ2-1; cdr3_aa: CASSVSRRGASYNEQFF; cdr3_nt: TGTGCCAGCAGCGTAAGCCGGAGGGGGGCCTCCTACAATGAGCAGTTCTTC
v_call: TRBV7-6; clone_size: few; d_call: -; j_call: TRBJ2-3; cdr3_aa: CASSLGGQGKSYTQYF; cdr3_nt: TGTGCCAGCAGCTTAGGGGGGCAGGGAAAAAGTTATACGCAGTATTTT
v_call: TRBV4-2; clone_size: -; d_call: -; j_call: TRBJ1-1; cdr3_aa: CASSQDLVPGNTEAFF; cdr3_nt: TGTGCCAGCAGCCAAGATTTGGTTCCGGGGAACACTGAAGCTTTCTTT
v_call: TRBV5-1; clone_size: few; d_call: TRBD2; j_call: TRBJ2-3; cdr3_aa: CASSIPRGGSTDTQYF; cdr3_nt: TGCGCCAGCAGCATTCCCCGGGGGGGAAGCACAGATACGCAGTATTTT
v_call: TRBV23-1; clone_size: -; d_call: -; j_call: TRBJ2-7; cdr3_aa: CASNEQYF; cdr3_nt: TGCGCCAGCAACGAGCAGTACTTC
v_call: TRBV4-1; clone_size: -; d_call: -; j_call: TRBJ2-7; cdr3_aa: CASSHPLEPREQYF; cdr3_nt: TGCGCCAGCAGCCACCCACTAGAGCCGCGAGAGCAGTACTTC
v_call: TRBV4-1; clone_size: few; d_call: TRBD2; j_call: TRBJ2-5; cdr3_aa: CASSQGGLAGWLETQYF; cdr3_nt: TGCGCCAGCAGCCAAGGGGGACTAGCGGGGTGGTTGGAGACCCAGTACTTC
v_call: TRBV27; clone_size: few; d_call: -; j_call: TRBJ2-5; cdr3_aa: CASSSGDQETQYF; cdr3_nt: TGTGCCAGCAGCTCAGGTGACCAAGAGACCCAGTACTTC
v_call: TRBV20-1; clone_size: -; d_call: -; j_call: TRBJ2-7; cdr3_aa: CSASATSYEQYF; cdr3_nt: TGCAGTGCTAGTGCGACTTCCTACGAGCAGTACTTC
v_call: TRBV19; clone_size: few; d_call: TRBD2; j_call: TRBJ2-1; cdr3_aa: CASSTGTSRGDEQFF; cdr3_nt: TGTGCCAGTAGTACCGGGACTAGCAGAGGCGATGAGCAGTTCTTC
v_call: TRBV6-1; clone_size: -; d_call: -; j_call: TRBJ2-1; cdr3_aa: CASSDSTYNEQFF; cdr3_nt: TGTGCCAGCAGTGACAGTACCTACAATGAGCAGTTCTTC
v_call: TRBV7-8; clone_size: -; d_call: -; j_call: TRBJ1-6; cdr3_aa: CASSAPIYNSPLHF; cdr3_nt: TGTGCCAGCAGCGCACCTATTTATAATTCACCCCTCCACTTT
v_call: TRBV2; clone_size: -; d_call: -; j_call: TRBJ2-5; cdr3_aa: CAIAPSGHAQETQYF; cdr3_nt: TGTGCCATAGCGCCGTCGGGGCACGCACAAGAGACCCAGTACTTC
v_call: TRBV7-3; clone_size: -; d_call: -; j_call: TRBJ2-2; cdr3_aa: CASSTVGGELFF; cdr3_nt: TGTGCCAGCAGCACTGTAGGAGGGGAGCTGTTTTTT
v_call: TRBV20-1; clone_size: few; d_call: -; j_call: TRBJ2-3; cdr3_aa: CSARDGSYTDTQYF; cdr3_nt: TGCAGTGCTAGAGATGGCAGCTACACAGATACGCAGTATTTT
v_call: TRBV4-1; clone_size: -; d_call: -; j_call: TRBJ2-3; cdr3_aa: CASSQGPISTDTQYF; cdr3_nt: TGCGCCAGCAGCCAAGGCCCCATTAGCACAGATACGCAGTATTTT
v_call: TRBV15; clone_size: few; d_call: TRBD1; j_call: TRBJ2-7; cdr3_aa: CATSTRQGVGVYEQYF; cdr3_nt: TGTGCCACCAGCACAAGACAGGGGGTGGGCGTCTACGAGCAGTACTTC
v_call: TRBV20-1; clone_size: -; d_call: -; j_call: TRBJ2-5; cdr3_aa: CSARDSGNQYF; cdr3_nt: TGCAGTGCTAGAGATTCGGGGAACCAGTACTTC
v_call: TRBV4-1; clone_size: -; d_call: -; j_call: TRBJ1-4; cdr3_aa: CASSQGGHRLLFF; cdr3_nt: TGCGCCAGCAGCCAAGGTGGACACCGCTTACTGTTTTTT
v_call: TRBV3-1; clone_size: -; d_call: TRBD2; j_call: TRBJ2-1; cdr3_aa: CACSPFGLAGSSYNEQFF; cdr3_nt: TGTGCCTGCAGTCCCTTCGGACTAGCGGGTAGCTCCTACAATGAGCAGTTCTTC
v_call: TRBV12-3/TRBV12-4; clone_size: few; d_call: -; j_call: TRBJ2-7; cdr3_aa: CASRFGTTYEQYF; cdr3_nt: TGTGCCAGCCGGTTCGGGACCACCTACGAGCAGTACTTC
v_call: TRBV7-9; clone_size: -; d_call: -; j_call: TRBJ2-3; cdr3_aa: CASSLFSLASDTQYF; cdr3_nt: TGTGCCAGCAGCTTGTTTTCACTAGCATCAGATACGCAGTATTTT
v_call: TRBV4-1; clone_size: few; d_call: TRBD2; j_call: TRBJ2-1; cdr3_aa: CASSQLIQGFTTSGGWNEQFF; cdr3_nt: TGCGCCAGCAGCCAGCTAATACAGGGCTTTACGACTAGCGGGGGTTGGAATGAGCAGTTCTTC
v_call: TRBV6-2/TRBV6-3; clone_size: few; d_call: TRBD2; j_call: TRBJ2-3; cdr3_aa: CASSHSGGPTDTQYF; cdr3_nt: TGTGCCAGCAGTCACAGCGGGGGGCCCACAGATACGCAGTATTTT